Shown below are 16 T cell receptor beta chains from a single sample sequenced in a study of blood T cell repertoires in COVID-19. Profiled with immunoSEQ multiplex PCR; TCRdb holds only in-frame clones, not every one. In the table there are about 230,000 clones, 65% to 90% of which are singletons. The sample comprised peripheral blood. Receptor source: a woman in her thirties or forties who had recovered from COVID-19.

The sample holds one count of this clone. The chain joins TRBV6-5 to TRBJ2-3; 9 nucleotides line up with TRBD2. Germline CDR1 is MNHEY and CDR2 is SVGAGI. The junction had 6 bases not matched to a gene; V was cut back by 5 bases and J by 3 bases. CDR3 length equals 15 residues. In nucleotides, the CDR3 is TGTGCCAGCAGTAAGTTAGCGGGGGAGACAGATACGCAGTATTTT. Its translation: CASSKLAGETDTQYF.

The chain is built from TRBV19 and TRBJ2-6, with 9 bases that match TRBD1. Germline CDR1 and CDR2: LNHDA and SQIVND (reference sequence). V lost 10 bases and J lost 1; bases outside the gene matches: 5. The CDR3 is made up of 15 amino acids. The CDR3 region is CATKTGGSGANVLTF. Here the CDR3 DNA reads TGTGCCACTAAGACAGGGGGATCTGGGGCCAACGTCCTGACTTTC.

The chain has TRBV19 and TRBJ2-3; D is perhaps TRBD1 (5 bases). This CDR3 is built from 15 residues. Germline CDR1 LNHDA, CDR2 SQIVND (reference sequence). V was shortened by 8 bases and J by 0 bases, with 15 bases between the two germline ends. The CDR3 coding sequence is TGTGCCAGTGGGAAACAGGAGACTAGCACAGATACGCAGTATTTT. This encodes CASGKQETSTDTQYF.

The gene calls are TRBV12-5 and TRBJ1-1; D possibly corresponds to TRBD1 (5 bases). The CDR3 has 15 amino acids. V lost 0 bases and J 4 bases, leaving 12 bases between the germline ends. Germline values: CDR1 LGHNT, CDR2 FRNRAP. CDR3 bases: TGTGCTAGTGGTTTGGTTTCAGGGATCATCACTGAAGCTTTCTTT. Its translation: CASGLVSGIITEAFF.

The rearrangement uses TRBV28 and TRBJ2-3, with a possible D match to TRBD1 (6 bases). CDR3 length: 14 amino acids. Deletions cut 4 bases from V and 6 bases from J, with 14 bases between. From germline, CDR1 is MDHEN and CDR2 SYDVKM. This chain's CDR3 is CASSSGAQGDTQYF. The CDR3 bases are TGTGCCAGCAGTTCCGGGGCCCAGGGGGATACGCAGTATTTT.

This clone was seen more than once but under ten times. The chain recombines TRBV6-2 or TRBV6-3 with TRBJ2-7, with a possible D match to TRBD2 (5 bases). V was pared by 2 bases and J by 2 bases, with 16 bases between. In germline, CDR1 is MNHEY, CDR2 SVGEGT. CDR3 length equals 16 residues. DNA for the CDR3: TGTGCCAGCAGTTACCGCCGGGATCGTACCACCTACGAGCAGTACTTC. Translating it yields CASSYRRDRTTYEQYF.

The chain links TRBV6-2 or TRBV6-3 to TRBJ1-5; D is ambiguous. The CDR3 is 12 amino acids. V was cut by 2 bases and J by 9 bases, with 8 bases left in between. Germline V gene lookup returns CDR1 MNHEY and CDR2 SVGEGT. The CDR3 loop is CASSYQIWPQHF. The CDR3 DNA reads TGTGCCAGCAGTTACCAGATCTGGCCCCAGCATTTT.

The chain recombines TRBV7-9 with TRBJ1-2; the D gene is possibly TRBD1 (6 bases). V was pared by 0 bases and J by 5 bases, with 13 bases between. Germline CDR1 and CDR2: SEHNR and FQNEAQ (reference sequence). This CDR3 region has 15 residues. The CDR3 spells CASSLADRAFYGYTF. The CDR3 DNA reads as TGTGCCAGCAGCTTAGCGGACAGAGCCTTTTATGGCTACACCTTC.

This rearrangement joins TRBV18 to TRBJ2-6, with 9 bases lining up with TRBD1. Trimming removed 8 bases from V and 0 bases from J; junction bases left unmatched: 2. This CDR3 is built from 15 residues. Germline CDR1 KGHSH, CDR2 LQKENI. The CDR3 here is CASGTGPSGANVLTF. The DNA of the CDR3 is TGTGCCAGCGGGACAGGGCCCTCTGGGGCCAACGTCCTGACTTTC.

The chain is built from TRBV4-3 and TRBJ2-3; TRBD1 matches at 7 bases. CDR1 and CDR2 (germline): LGHNA, YSLEER. After removal of 0 bases from V and 2 bases from J, the junction contained 2 bases not matched to a gene. The CDR3 loop spans 15 amino acids. CDR3 nucleotide sequence: TGCGCCAGCAGCCAAGAAACAGGGGACACAGATACGCAGTATTTT. This codes for CASSQETGDTDTQYF.

V and J are TRBV7-2 and TRBJ1-5; D possibly corresponds to TRBD1 (6 bases). Deletions cut 5 bases from V and 1 base from J, with 15 bases between. This CDR3 region has 16 residues. The V gene's germline CDR1 is SGHTA and CDR2 FQGNSA. Here the CDR3 DNA reads TGTGCCAGCAGCCCAAAAGCGGGGGGCAGCAATCAGCCCCAGCATTTT. Amino acids: CASSPKAGGSNQPQHF. Supplemented by reference TRBV7-2 and TRBJ1-5, the full variable domain reads GAGVSQSPSNKVTEKGKDVELRCDPISGHTALYWYRQSLGQGLEFLIYFQGNSAPDKSGLPSDRFSAERTGGSVSTLTIQRTQQEDSAVYLCASSPKAGGSNQPQHFGDGTRLSIL.

This chain connects TRBV18 to TRBJ1-2, with 9 bases matching TRBD1. Germline trimming cut 6 bases from V and 6 bases from J; bases unmatched to any gene: 8. Germline assignment: CDR1 KGHSH and CDR2 LQKENI. The CDR3 totals 14 residues. CDR3 sequence reads: CASSQQGAVDGYTF. CDR3 sequence (DNA): TGTGCCAGCTCCCAACAGGGGGCGGTTGATGGCTACACCTTC.

This rearrangement joins TRBV7-9 to TRBJ2-1; TRBD1 matches at 7 bases. Unmatched junction bases numbered 7, after V lost 4 bases and J lost 7 bases. Germline assignment: CDR1 SEHNR and CDR2 FQNEAQ (reference sequence). The CDR3 contains 14 residues. The CDR3 is CASSSQPQGNEQFF. CDR3 nucleotide sequence: TGTGCCAGCAGCTCCCAACCACAGGGGAATGAGCAGTTCTTC.

The chain carries TRBV27 and TRBJ2-5, with 9 nucleotides matching TRBD2. V shed 2 bases and J 4 bases; nucleotides not matched to a gene: 14. The length of the CDR3 is 18 residues. CDR1 is MNHEY, CDR2 SMNVEV, per germline (reference sequence). The CDR3 region is CASSLAARGRGGRETQYF. As DNA, the CDR3 is TGTGCCAGCAGTTTAGCTGCGCGGGGGCGGGGGGGCCGAGAGACCCAGTACTTC.

The rearrangement uses TRBV6-5 and TRBJ1-1; D is unresolved. The V gene lost 0 bases and the J gene lost 4 bases, with 9 bases spanning the gap. The CDR3 runs 14 residues. Per germline, CDR1 MNHEY and CDR2 SVGAGI. CDR3 sequence (DNA): TGTGCCAGCAGTTACTCCAGCGGGAGCACTGAAGCTTTCTTT. It is translated as CASSYSSGSTEAFF.

The table lists this clone with a count of one. This chain joins TRBV19 and TRBJ2-1, with D hard to call. Per germline, CDR1 LNHDA and CDR2 SQIVND (reference sequence). CDR3 size: 12 residues. V shed 3 bases and J shed 8 bases, with 8 bases lying between them. The CDR3 nucleotides read TGTGCCAGTAGTATTTCGAGTGATGAGCAGTTCTTC. Its protein product is CASSISSDEQFF. The full variable domain, completed using reference TRBV19 and TRBJ2-1, is DGGITQSPKYLFRKEGQNVTLSCEQNLNHDAMYWYRQDPGQGLRLIYYSQIVNDFQKGDIAEGYSVSREKKESFPLTVTSAQKNPTAFYLCASSISSDEQFFGPGTRLTVL.